The 32 T cell receptor beta chains listed next were all sequenced from one sample in a study of shared clonotypes between healthy human individuals. Generated by immunoSEQ multiplex PCR, the TCRdb table keeps only in-frame clones and is missing some. The table includes some 740,000 clones, about 91% detected once. Terminally differentiated effector memory CD45RA+ cells were left out of the naive CD8 fraction, which was CD45RO-negative and positively selected for CCR7. Input material: naive CD8+ T cells sorted from blood. These receptors were collected from a man aged 25-45 years in good health.

CDR3 in amino acids: CASSPGGANQPQHF. The CDR3 DNA follows: TGTGCCAGCAGCCCCGGGGGGGCAAATCAGCCCCAGCATTTT. The V and J genes are TRBV11-2 and TRBJ1-5; tentatively, D is TRBD1 (6 bases). The CDR3 is made up of 14 amino acids. Germline-derived CDR1 and CDR2 are SGHAT and FQNNGV. The ends were cut back, 5 bases at V and 4 bases at J, with 12 bases in the middle.

The V and J genes are TRBV4-3 and TRBJ2-7; perhaps TRBD1 as D (6 bases). This CDR3 has 15 residues. Trimming pared 4 bases from V and 1 base from J, leaving 14 bases between. CDR1 LGHNA and CDR2 YSLEER come from the germline V gene. CDR3 bases: TGCGCCAGCAGCCCAGGTCGGACAGCGTCCTACGAGCAGTACTTC. Translation: CASSPGRTASYEQYF.

The chain has TRBV19 and TRBJ2-1; the D gene is possibly TRBD1 (6 bases). Trimming removed 2 bases from V and 6 bases from J, with 14 bases in between. CDR1 and CDR2 (germline): LNHDA, SQIVND (reference sequence). The CDR3 runs 15 residues. The CDR3 spells CASSIFQGSLNEQFF. For the CDR3, the DNA is TGTGCCAGTAGTATATTCCAGGGGTCCCTCAATGAGCAGTTCTTC.

The J gene is TRBJ2-5, the V gene TRBV11-2; possibly TRBD2 for D (6 bases). The V end was cut by 5 bases, the J end by 5 bases, with 12 bases between. Germline V gene sequence: CDR1 SGHAT, CDR2 FQNNGV. The CDR3 runs 13 residues. The CDR3 sequence is CASSHGGPETQYF. CDR3 nucleotide sequence: TGTGCCAGCAGCCACGGAGGGCCGGAGACCCAGTACTTC.

This clone turned up a few times. V and J are TRBV10-3 and TRBJ1-5, with D uncertain. CDR1 and CDR2 from the germline V gene are ENHRY and SYGVKD. The ends were cut back, 3 bases at V and 2 bases at J, with 2 bases in the middle. CDR3 length equals 12 residues. As DNA, the CDR3 is TGTGCCATCAGTGACGGCAATCAGCCCCAGCATTTT. Protein sequence: CAISDGNQPQHF.

Ten or more counts support this clone. Other DNA sequences in the sample encode the same CDR3. The chain combines TRBV4-2 with TRBJ2-4; maybe TRBD1 (6 bases). The CDR3 has 19 residues. The V end was cut by 0 bases, the J end by 0 bases, with 18 bases between. The germline V gene has CDR1 LGHNA and CDR2 YNFKEQ. The CDR3 DNA reads TGTGCCAGCAGCCAAGATTCCGGTTTGGGGGCGACAGCCAAAAACATTCAGTACTTC. Residues: CASSQDSGLGATAKNIQYF.

This chain joins TRBV2 and TRBJ2-1, with D perhaps matching TRBD2 (7 bases). CDR1 and CDR2 (germline): SNHLY, FYNNEI. Trimming stripped 7 bases from V and 10 bases from J, with 17 bases between. There are 13 residues in the CDR3. The CDR3: CASNLGGAQEQFF. The CDR3, as DNA: TGTGCCAGCAACTTGGGGGGGGCTCAAGAGCAGTTCTTC.

The rearrangement uses TRBV6-6 and TRBJ2-5, with a possible D match to TRBD2 (5 bases). The germline V and J ends were trimmed by 0 bases and 2 bases, with 10 bases remaining between them. The CDR3 extends over 15 amino acids. The germline V gene has CDR1 MNHNY and CDR2 SVGAGI (reference sequence). DNA for the CDR3: TGTGCCAGCAGTTACTCGAGAGAGGGACAAGAGACCCAGTACTTC. It specifies CASSYSREGQETQYF.

This chain connects TRBV4-3 to TRBJ2-7, with 10 nucleotides matching TRBD2. CDR3 length: 17 residues. Germline CDR1 and CDR2: LGHNA and YSLEER. Trimming cost V 1 base and J 7 bases; bases outside gene matches: 13. The CDR3: CASSQAPPASGSGEQYF. The CDR3 DNA sequence: TGCGCCAGCAGCCAAGCACCCCCGGCTAGCGGGAGTGGGGAGCAGTACTTC.

This clone was picked up one time. V usage is TRBV6-5 and J usage is TRBJ1-4, with D possibly TRBD1 on 6 matching bases. The CDR3 spans 15 residues. Looked up from germline, CDR1 is MNHEY and CDR2 is SVGAGI. V was clipped by 0 bases and J by 8 bases, with 13 bases between them. The CDR3 DNA reads TGTGCCAGCAGTTACTCGGGGGGGGCCTCAGAAAAACTGTTTTTT. It yields the protein CASSYSGGASEKLFF.

The V gene is TRBV6-5, the J gene TRBJ1-2; D is undetermined. Germline-derived CDR1 and CDR2 are MNHEY and SVGAGI. Trimming shortened V by 0 bases and J by 0 bases, and 11 bases separated the two germline ends. This CDR3 region has 16 residues. The CDR3 is CASSYSIPLPNYGYTF. Here the CDR3 DNA reads TGTGCCAGCAGTTACTCGATTCCACTACCTAACTATGGCTACACCTTC.

The genes are TRBV7-9 and TRBJ1-5; D possibly corresponds to TRBD1 (5 bases). Germline values: CDR1 SEHNR, CDR2 FQNEAQ (reference sequence). The CDR3 is 14 residues long. V gave up 5 bases and J gave up 7 bases, with 15 bases separating them. CDR3 bases: TGTGCCAGCAGCGGACGGGACTCGGGGCAGCCCCAGCATTTT. The encoded protein is CASSGRDSGQPQHF.

This chain links TRBV29-1 with TRBJ1-2; unclear D gene. Germline CDR1 is SQVTM and CDR2 is ANQGSEA. V was shortened by 1 base and J by 6 bases, with 6 bases between the two germline ends. CDR3 length equals 11 residues. The DNA for the CDR3 is TGCAGCGTTGAAGCGCGTGATGGCTACACCTTC. Its translation is CSVEARDGYTF.

The chain couples TRBV7-9 to TRBJ2-2; a possible D gene is TRBD2 (5 bases). The CDR3 length is 16 residues. The ends were cut back, 4 bases at V and 0 bases at J, with 12 bases in the middle. The germline CDR1 and CDR2 sequences are SEHNR and FQNEAQ (reference sequence). CDR3 coding DNA: TGTGCCAGCAGCTCCCCACGCGGGCCGAACACCGGGGAGCTGTTTTTT. This gives the protein CASSSPRGPNTGELFF.

The V and J genes are TRBV27 and TRBJ2-7; 7 nucleotides match TRBD2. The CDR3 has 14 amino acids. With 3 bases clipped from V and 4 bases from J, the junction kept 6 bases outside the gene matches. Germline V gene lookup returns CDR1 MNHEY and CDR2 SMNVEV (reference sequence). In DNA, the CDR3 is TGTGCCAGCAGTTTTTTTGGGGGGGGATACGAGCAGTACTTC. This codes for CASSFFGGGYEQYF.

The chain links TRBV5-4 to TRBJ1-1; D ambiguous. Per germline, CDR1 SGHNT and CDR2 YYREEE (reference sequence). CDR3 size: 11 residues. Deletions cut 4 bases from V and 6 bases from J, with 7 bases between. The chain's CDR3 is CASSLGPEAFF. As DNA, the CDR3 is TGTGCCAGCAGCCTGGGCCCTGAAGCTTTCTTT.

The chain employs TRBV27 and TRBJ2-2, with D possibly called TRBD1 or TRBD2 (5 bases each). From germline, CDR1 is MNHEY and CDR2 SMNVEV (reference sequence). This CDR3 is built from 11 residues. The V and J ends lost 10 bases and 8 bases respectively, with 11 bases between them. CDR3: CATLEGGELFF. CDR3 DNA sequence: TGTGCCACCCTTGAGGGGGGGGAGCTGTTTTTT.

V usage is TRBV28 and J usage is TRBJ2-1; tentative D call: TRBD2 (5 bases). Germline V gene data show CDR1 as MDHEN and CDR2 as SYDVKM. The CDR3 is 14 residues long. The V end lost 8 bases, the J end lost 3 bases, and 14 bases lay between the germline ends. CDR3 DNA sequence: TGTGCCAGCTGCCTCTCGAGCGGCTACAATGAGCAGTTCTTC. Translation: CASCLSSGYNEQFF. Filled out from reference TRBV28 and TRBJ2-1, the complete variable domain reads DVKVTQSSRYLVKRTGEKVFLECVQDMDHENMFWYRQDPGLGLRLIYFSYDVKMKEKGDIPEGYSVSREKKERFSLILESASTNQTSMYLCASCLSSGYNEQFFGPGTRLTVL.

V gene TRBV29-1 combines with J gene TRBJ2-1; perhaps TRBD2 as D (5 bases). The ends were cut back, 4 bases at V and 10 bases at J, with 20 bases in the middle. The germline CDR1 and CDR2 sequences are SQVTM and ANQGSEA. This CDR3 is built from 14 residues. CDR3 coding DNA: TGCAGCGTTGTTCCTCTGCGGGCTAACTTAGAGCAGTTCTTC. This encodes CSVVPLRANLEQFF.

The rearrangement links TRBV18 to TRBJ1-2; D is uncertain. This CDR3 is 13 amino acids long. Germline lookup yields CDR1 KGHSH and CDR2 LQKENI. V was trimmed by 3 bases and J by 2 bases, leaving 7 bases between them. The CDR3 loop reads CASSPEGNYGYTF. Written as DNA, the CDR3 is TGTGCCAGCTCACCGGAAGGGAACTATGGCTACACCTTC. The variable domain in full, with the rest retrieved from reference TRBV18 and TRBJ1-2, is NAGVMQNPRHLVRRRGQEARLRCSPMKGHSHVYWYRQLPEEGLKFMVYLQKENIIDESGMPKERFSAEFPKEGPSILRIQQVVRGDSAAYFCASSPEGNYGYTFGSGTRLTVV.

The CDR3 loop is CAWSAGVEGTEAFF. The CDR3 DNA reads TGTGCCTGGAGTGCCGGGGTGGAGGGGACTGAAGCTTTCTTT. V is TRBV30 and J is TRBJ1-1; a possible D gene is TRBD1 (5 bases). V was pared by 1 base and J by 5 bases, with 14 bases between. Germline V gene data show CDR1 as GTSNPN and CDR2 as SVGIG (reference sequence). The CDR3 consists of 14 residues.

This clone turned up a few times. Here the CDR3 reads CASHTYDTQYF. The CDR3 DNA reads TGTGCCAGCCATACATACGATACGCAGTATTTT. The V gene is TRBV27, the J gene TRBJ2-3, with unresolved D. Per the germline V gene, CDR1 is MNHEY and CDR2 is SMNVEV (reference sequence). The CDR3 loop spans 11 amino acids. Trimming took off 8 bases at V and 6 bases at J, with 9 bases between the two ends.

The CDR3 sequence is CASSGVLPGHQNYGYTF. The DNA for the CDR3 is TGTGCCAGCAGTGGAGTTCTTCCGGGACACCAAAACTATGGCTACACCTTC. This chain uses TRBV6-1 with TRBJ1-2; D is possibly TRBD1 (6 bases). The CDR3 runs 17 residues. Trimming took 4 bases from V and 2 from J, leaving 20 bases between them. Germline CDR1 and CDR2: MNHNS and SASEGT.

The chain is built from TRBV28 and TRBJ2-3; D assignment may be TRBD1 or TRBD2 (5 bases each). The length of the CDR3 is 17 residues. V lost 6 bases and J 0 bases, leaving 19 bases between the germline ends. Germline V gene data show CDR1 as MDHEN and CDR2 as SYDVKM. The CDR3 DNA is TGTGCCAGCAGCCCTTTGACCCGGGACGATAGCACAGATACGCAGTATTTT. Encoded protein: CASSPLTRDDSTDTQYF.

V gene TRBV18 combines with J gene TRBJ2-2, with 10 bases identical to TRBD1. J gave up 5 bases and V 3 bases, and 6 bases lay outside the gene matches. Germline CDR1 is KGHSH and CDR2 is LQKENI. The CDR3 runs 16 residues. The CDR3 sequence is CASSPGQGLRTGELFF. As DNA, the CDR3 is TGTGCCAGCTCACCGGGACAGGGGTTGCGGACCGGGGAGCTGTTTTTT.

The chain employs TRBV19 and TRBJ2-4; D is undetermined. CDR3 length: 14 amino acids. V lost 5 bases and J 2 bases, leaving 10 bases between the germline ends. Germline V lookup: CDR1 LNHDA, CDR2 SQIVND (reference sequence). This CDR3 is CASSSPRTKNIQYF. The CDR3 DNA reads as TGTGCCAGTAGTTCCCCTCGCACCAAAAACATTCAGTACTTC.

The chain links TRBV13 to TRBJ1-5; D is unclear. Germline values: CDR1 PRHDT, CDR2 FYEKMQ (reference sequence). This CDR3 is 14 amino acids long. V gave up 0 bases and J gave up 4 bases, with 7 bases separating them. CDR3 coding DNA: TGTGCCAGCAGCTTAGGGGCAGCTAATCAGCCCCAGCATTTT. Translating it yields CASSLGAANQPQHF. Supplemented by reference TRBV13 and TRBJ1-5, the full variable domain reads AAGVIQSPRHLIKEKRETATLKCYPIPRHDTVYWYQQGPGQDPQFLISFYEKMQSDKGSIPDRFSAQQFSDYHSELNMSSLELGDSALYFCASSLGAANQPQHFGDGTRLSIL.

The chain joins TRBV11-3 to TRBJ2-5, with 9 positions matching TRBD1. The CDR3 covers 15 residues. Losses at the gene ends were 4 bases for V and 3 bases for J; bases not matched to a gene: 6. Germline V gene sequence: CDR1 SGHNT, CDR2 YENEEA. DNA of the CDR3: TGTGCCAGCAGCTCGGACAGGGGTCCCAAAGAGACCCAGTACTTC. Translation: CASSSDRGPKETQYF. The full variable domain, in which reference TRBV11-3 and TRBJ2-5 provide the parts outside the CDR3, is EAGVVQSPRYKIIEKKQPVAFWCNPISGHNTLYWYLQNLGQGPELLIRYENEEAVDDSQLPKDRFSAERLKGVDSTLKIQPAELGDSAVYLCASSSDRGPKETQYFGPGTRLLVL.

This clone has just a few counts. The chain carries TRBV7-9 and TRBJ2-7; D gene uncertain. V lost 5 bases, J lost 0 bases, and 11 bases lay in between. The CDR3 sequence is 14 residues long. Germline-derived CDR1 and CDR2 are SEHNR and FQNEAQ (reference sequence). The CDR3: CASSRPGSSYEQYF. In DNA, the CDR3 is TGTGCCAGCAGCCGCCCAGGAAGCTCCTACGAGCAGTACTTC.

The rearrangement uses TRBV5-1 and TRBJ2-1, with 11 nucleotides matching TRBD2. Germline loops: CDR1 SGHRS, CDR2 YFSETQ. V lost 5 bases and J lost 7; bases outside the gene matches: 2. The CDR3 totals 13 residues. CDR3 region: CASRASGRNEQFF. CDR3 coding DNA: TGCGCCAGCAGGGCTAGCGGGAGGAATGAGCAGTTCTTC.

This chain joins TRBV6-5 and TRBJ1-1; tentative D call: TRBD1 (6 bases). V was shortened by 8 bases and J by 3 bases, with 19 bases between the two germline ends. CDR1 is MNHEY and CDR2 is SVGAGI in the germline V gene. This CDR3 contains 15 residues. The CDR3 spells CASSPRGGTDTEAFF. CDR3 bases: TGTGCCAGCTCCCCCAGGGGAGGGACGGACACTGAAGCTTTCTTT.

The rearrangement uses TRBV5-1 and TRBJ1-2, with D uncertain. In germline, CDR1 is SGHRS, CDR2 YFSETQ. The CDR3 covers 14 residues. V lost 4 bases, J lost 8 bases, and 18 bases lay in between. The CDR3 DNA is TGCGCCAGCAGCCCCGCGGGAAGGGATGGAGGCTACACCTTC. This translates into CASSPAGRDGGYTF.